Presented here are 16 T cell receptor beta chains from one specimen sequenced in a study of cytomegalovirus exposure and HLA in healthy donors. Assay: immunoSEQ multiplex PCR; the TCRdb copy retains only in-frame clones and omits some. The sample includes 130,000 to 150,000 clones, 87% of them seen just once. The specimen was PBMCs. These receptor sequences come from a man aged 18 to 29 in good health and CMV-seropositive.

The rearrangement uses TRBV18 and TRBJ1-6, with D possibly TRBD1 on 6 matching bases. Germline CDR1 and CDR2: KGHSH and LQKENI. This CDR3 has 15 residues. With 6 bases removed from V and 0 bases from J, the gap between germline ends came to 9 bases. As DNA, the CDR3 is TGTGCCAGCTCCCGGGACATCTCCTATAATTCACCCCTCCACTTT. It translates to CASSRDISYNSPLHF. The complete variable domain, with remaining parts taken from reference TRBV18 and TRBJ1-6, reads NAGVMQNPRHLVRRRGQEARLRCSPMKGHSHVYWYRQLPEEGLKFMVYLQKENIIDESGMPKERFSAEFPKEGPSILRIQQVVRGDSAAYFCASSRDISYNSPLHFGNGTRLTVT.

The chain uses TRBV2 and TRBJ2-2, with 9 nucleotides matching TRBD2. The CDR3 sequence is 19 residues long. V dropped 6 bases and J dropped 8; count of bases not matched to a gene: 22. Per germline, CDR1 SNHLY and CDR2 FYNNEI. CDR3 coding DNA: TGTGCCAGCAGCCTGAGACCGACAGGTTTCAGGCTAGCGGGAGGGGAGCTGTTTTTT. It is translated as CASSLRPTGFRLAGGELFF. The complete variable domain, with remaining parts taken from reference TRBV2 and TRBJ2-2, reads EPEVTQTPSHQVTQMGQEVILRCVPISNHLYFYWYRQILGQKVEFLVSFYNNEISEKSEIFDDQFSVERPDGSNFTLKIRSTKLEDSAMYFCASSLRPTGFRLAGGELFFGEGSRLTVL.

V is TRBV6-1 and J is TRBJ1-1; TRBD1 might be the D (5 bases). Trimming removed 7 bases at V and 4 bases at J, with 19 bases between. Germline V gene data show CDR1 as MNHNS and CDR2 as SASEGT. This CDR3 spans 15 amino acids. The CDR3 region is CASINRWGSGTEAFF. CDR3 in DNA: TGTGCCAGCATCAATCGTTGGGGCTCGGGCACTGAAGCTTTCTTT.

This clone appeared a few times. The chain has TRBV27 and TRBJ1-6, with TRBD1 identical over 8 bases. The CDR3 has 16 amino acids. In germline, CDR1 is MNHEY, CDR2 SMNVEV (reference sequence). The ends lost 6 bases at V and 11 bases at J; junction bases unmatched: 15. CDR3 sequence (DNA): TGTGCCAGCAGCCTAAGTCGACAGGGGAATTTGACACCCCTCCACTTT. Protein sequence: CASSLSRQGNLTPLHF.

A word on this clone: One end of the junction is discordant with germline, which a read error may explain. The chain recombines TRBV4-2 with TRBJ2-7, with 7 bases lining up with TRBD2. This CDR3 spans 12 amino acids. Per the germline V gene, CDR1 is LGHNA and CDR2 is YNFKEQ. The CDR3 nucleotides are TGTGCCAGCAGCGGGGGAGCGGGGCACAAAAGCTTC. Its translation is CASSGGAGHKSF.

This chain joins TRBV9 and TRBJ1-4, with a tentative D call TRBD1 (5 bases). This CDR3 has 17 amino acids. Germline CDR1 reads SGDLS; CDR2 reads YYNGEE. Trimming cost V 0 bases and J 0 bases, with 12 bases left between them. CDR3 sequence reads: CASSVDPGVTTNEKLFF. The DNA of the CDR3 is TGTGCCAGCAGCGTAGATCCGGGGGTCACAACTAATGAAAAACTGTTTTTT.

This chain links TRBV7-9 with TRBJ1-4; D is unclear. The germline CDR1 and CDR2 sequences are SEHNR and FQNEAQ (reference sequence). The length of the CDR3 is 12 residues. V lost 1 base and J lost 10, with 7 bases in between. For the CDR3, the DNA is TGTGCCAGCAGCTTAGAGCCGGTAAAACTGTTTTTT. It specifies CASSLEPVKLFF.

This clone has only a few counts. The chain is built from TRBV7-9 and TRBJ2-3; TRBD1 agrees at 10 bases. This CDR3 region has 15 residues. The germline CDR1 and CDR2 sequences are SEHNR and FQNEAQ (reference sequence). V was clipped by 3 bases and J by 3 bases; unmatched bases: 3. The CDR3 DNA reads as TGTGCCAGCAGCTTGGGACAGGGGTTAACAGATACGCAGTATTTT. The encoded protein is CASSLGQGLTDTQYF.

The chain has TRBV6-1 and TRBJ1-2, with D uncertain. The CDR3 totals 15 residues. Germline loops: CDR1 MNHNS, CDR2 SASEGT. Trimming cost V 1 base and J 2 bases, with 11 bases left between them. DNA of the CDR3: TGTGCCAGCAGTGAAGGGGCAGTTACGAACTATGGCTACACCTTC. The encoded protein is CASSEGAVTNYGYTF.

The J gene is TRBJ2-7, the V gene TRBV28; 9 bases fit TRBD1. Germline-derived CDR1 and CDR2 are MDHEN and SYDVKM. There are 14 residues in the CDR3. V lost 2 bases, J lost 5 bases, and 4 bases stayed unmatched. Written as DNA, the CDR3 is TGTGCCAGCAGTTTAGGGACAGGGTATCACGAGCAGTACTTC. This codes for CASSLGTGYHEQYF.

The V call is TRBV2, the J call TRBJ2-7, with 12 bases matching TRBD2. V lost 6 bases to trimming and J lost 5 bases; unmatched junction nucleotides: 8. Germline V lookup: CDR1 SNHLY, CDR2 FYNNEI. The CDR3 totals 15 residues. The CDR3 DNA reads TGTGCCAGCAGACTGACTAGCGGGAGTTTAAACGAGCAGTACTTC. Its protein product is CASRLTSGSLNEQYF.

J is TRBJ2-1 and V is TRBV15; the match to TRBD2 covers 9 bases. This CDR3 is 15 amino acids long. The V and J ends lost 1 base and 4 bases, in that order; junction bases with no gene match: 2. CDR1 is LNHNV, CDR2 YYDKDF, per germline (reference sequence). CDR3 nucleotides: TGTGCCACCAGCAGAGGGACTAGCGTTTACAATGAGCAGTTCTTC. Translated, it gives CATSRGTSVYNEQFF.

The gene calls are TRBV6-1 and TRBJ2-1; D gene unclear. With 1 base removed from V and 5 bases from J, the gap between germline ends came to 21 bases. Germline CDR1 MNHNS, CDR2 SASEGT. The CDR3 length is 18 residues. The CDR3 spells CASSEGPAAATLDNEQFF. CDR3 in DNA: TGTGCCAGCAGTGAAGGACCCGCAGCAGCGACGTTGGACAATGAGCAGTTCTTC.

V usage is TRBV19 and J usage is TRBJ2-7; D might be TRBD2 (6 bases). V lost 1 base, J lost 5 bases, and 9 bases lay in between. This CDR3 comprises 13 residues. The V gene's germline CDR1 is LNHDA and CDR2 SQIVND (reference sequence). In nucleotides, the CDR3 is TGTGCCAGTAGTATAGTGGAGGGGAACGAGCAGTACTTC. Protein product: CASSIVEGNEQYF. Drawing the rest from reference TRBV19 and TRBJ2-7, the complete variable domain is DGGITQSPKYLFRKEGQNVTLSCEQNLNHDAMYWYRQDPGQGLRLIYYSQIVNDFQKGDIAEGYSVSREKKESFPLTVTSAQKNPTAFYLCASSIVEGNEQYFGPGTRLTVT.

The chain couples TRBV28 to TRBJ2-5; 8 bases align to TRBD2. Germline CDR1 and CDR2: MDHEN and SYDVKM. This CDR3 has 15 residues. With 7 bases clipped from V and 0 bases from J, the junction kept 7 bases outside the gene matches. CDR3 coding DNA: TGTGCCAGCAACGGGGGGGCCGCGTACCAAGAGACCCAGTACTTC. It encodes CASNGGAAYQETQYF.

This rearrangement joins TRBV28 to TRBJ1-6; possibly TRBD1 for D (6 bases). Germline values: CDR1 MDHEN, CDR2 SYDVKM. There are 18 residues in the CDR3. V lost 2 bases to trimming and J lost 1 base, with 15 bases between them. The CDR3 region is CASSLVGDIFSYNSPLHF. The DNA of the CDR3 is TGTGCCAGCAGTTTAGTTGGGGACATTTTTTCCTATAATTCACCCCTCCACTTT.